The sequence of this T cell receptor beta chain was determined in a study of T-cell memory formation after mild COVID-19. TCRdb processed the 5' RACE reads anew with MiXCR; each CDR3 protein has one entry. Altogether roughly 110,000 distinct CDR3 sequences are present, over 15% being singletons, with the ten largest covering around 28%. Per germline, CDR1 SGHVS and CDR2 FQNEAQ. The CDR3 consists of 14 residues. The trim removed 1 base at V and 10 bases at J, leaving 5 bases unmatched. Study observations and caveats: CD4+ contracting clones were mainly CM and EM; CD8+ ones, EMRA. CD4/CD8 balance characterized clones contracting day 15 to 85, and CD4+ skew characterized later expanders.

This clonotype was observed a handful of times. What it binds is unknown. V and J are TRBV7-8 and TRBJ2-1; 9 nucleotides line up with TRBD2. This TCR came from an adult woman who had mild COVID-19 (a few samples of this study predate the infection). Cell type and time point are not known. The sample consisted of PBMCs or a T cell subset sorted from them (not recorded which). In DNA, the CDR3 is TGTGCCAGCAGCTTAGGGGGACTAGCTCCCGAGCAGTTCTTC. This encodes CASSLGGLAPEQFF.